Here is one TCR beta chain with its context. This entry is derived from a study of T cell changes during pregnancy in multiple sclerosis. Germline V gene data show CDR1 as MNHEY and CDR2 as SMNVEV (reference sequence). The CDR3 runs 13 residues. The germline V and J ends were trimmed by 3 bases and 0 bases, with 5 bases remaining between them. Data came from immunoSEQ multiplex PCR; TCRdb stores just in-frame clones and leaves some out. The sample records about 38,000 clones, 91% being singletons. This sample comprised CD8+ T cells from peripheral blood mononuclear cells, obtained in the second trimester of pregnancy. The genes are TRBV27 and TRBJ1-1, with D unresolved. The clonotype originates from a female donor with multiple sclerosis, enrolled in a pregnancy study. The CDR3, as DNA: TGTGCCAGCAGTTTCGGGATGAACACTGAAGCTTTCTTT. Translating it yields CASSFGMNTEAFF.